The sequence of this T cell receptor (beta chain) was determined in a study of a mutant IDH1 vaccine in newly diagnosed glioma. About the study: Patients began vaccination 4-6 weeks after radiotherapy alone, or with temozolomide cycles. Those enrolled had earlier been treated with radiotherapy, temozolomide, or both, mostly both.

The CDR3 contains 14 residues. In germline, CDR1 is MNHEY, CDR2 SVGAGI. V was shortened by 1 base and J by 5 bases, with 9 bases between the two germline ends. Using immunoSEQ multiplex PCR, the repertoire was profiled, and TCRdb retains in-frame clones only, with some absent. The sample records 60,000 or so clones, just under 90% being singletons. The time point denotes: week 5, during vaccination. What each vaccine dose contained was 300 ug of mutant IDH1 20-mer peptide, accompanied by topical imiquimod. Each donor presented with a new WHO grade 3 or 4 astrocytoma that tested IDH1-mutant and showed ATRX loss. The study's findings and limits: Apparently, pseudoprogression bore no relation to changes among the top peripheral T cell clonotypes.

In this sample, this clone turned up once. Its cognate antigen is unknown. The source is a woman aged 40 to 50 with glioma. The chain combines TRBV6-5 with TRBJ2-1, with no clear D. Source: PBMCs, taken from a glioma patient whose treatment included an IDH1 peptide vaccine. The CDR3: CASSYLRSDNEQFF. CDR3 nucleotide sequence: TGTGCCAGCAGTTACTTAAGGAGTGACAATGAGCAGTTCTTC.